Here is one TCR beta chain with its context. The data derive from a study of OX40 agonist ivuxolimab in advanced cancers. Overall study context: Ivuxolimab, an antibody acting as an agonist of OX40 (CD134), was used to treat patients. Mean age approximately 59 years, range roughly 23 to 79; roughly 80% male. Two patients with cutaneous melanoma and one with hepatocellular carcinoma, three in total, showed partial responses. Every 2 weeks, patients received ivuxolimab intravenously, dosed at 0.01 to 10 mg/kg.

This CDR3 has 15 amino acids. Germline V gene sequence: CDR1 LNHDA, CDR2 SQIVND (reference sequence). V was pared by 5 bases and J by 4 bases, with 7 bases of the junction left unmatched. Assay used: immunoSEQ multiplex PCR; TCRdb lists only in-frame clones, some missing. The data show about 82,000 clones, with more than 85% seen just once and roughly 2.1% held by the top ten. The source material was CD4+ or CD8+ T cells sorted from blood, sampled in a trial of the OX40 agonist ivuxolimab. The chain has TRBV19 and TRBJ2-7; TRBD1 aligns across 11 bases. This receptor was identified in an adult with an advanced solid tumor such as melanoma, head and neck, liver or kidney cancer. The CDR3 DNA reads as TGTGCCAGTAGTCTAAATTGGGACAGGGGGTACGAGCAGTACTTC. Its translation: CASSLNWDRGYEQYF.